This T cell receptor (beta chain) was profiled in a study of blood T cell repertoires in COVID-19. Cohort allocation depended upon clinical history that participants reported. The data were produced by immunoSEQ multiplex PCR, yet TCRdb's version contains in-frame clones alone and is incomplete. This sample carries under 300,000 clones, about nine tenths of them seen once, and the ten largest clones take about 1.7%. The CDR3 sequence is 13 residues long. V lost 6 bases and J lost 6, with 12 bases in between. This chain uses TRBV12-3 or TRBV12-4 with TRBJ1-5; D ambiguous. The sequenced sample was PBMCs or T cells enriched from blood (not recorded which). This TCR was recovered from a woman in her forties who had recovered from COVID-19. The CDR3 here is CASREGIGQPQHF. The CDR3 bases are TGTGCCAGCAGAGAGGGTATTGGTCAGCCCCAGCATTTT.